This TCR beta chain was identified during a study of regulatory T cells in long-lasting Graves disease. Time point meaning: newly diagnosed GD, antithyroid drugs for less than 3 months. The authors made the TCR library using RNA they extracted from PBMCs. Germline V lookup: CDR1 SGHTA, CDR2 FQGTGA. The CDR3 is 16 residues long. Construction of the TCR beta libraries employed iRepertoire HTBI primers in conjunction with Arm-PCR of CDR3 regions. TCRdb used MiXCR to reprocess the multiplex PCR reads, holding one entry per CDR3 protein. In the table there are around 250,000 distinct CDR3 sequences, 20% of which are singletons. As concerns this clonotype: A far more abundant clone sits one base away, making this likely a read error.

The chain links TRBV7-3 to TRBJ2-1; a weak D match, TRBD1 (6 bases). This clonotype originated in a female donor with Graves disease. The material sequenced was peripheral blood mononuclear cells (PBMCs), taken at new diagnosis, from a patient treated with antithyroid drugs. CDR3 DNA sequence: TGTGCCAGCAGCTTTGACAGGTCTAGCTCCTACAATGAGCAGCTCTTC. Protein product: CASSFDRSSSYNEQLF.